This record concerns one T cell receptor beta chain sequence. As handled by the study authors: Reference gene primer amplification gave nucleated cell count estimates. The table came from immunoSEQ multiplex PCR; TCRdb's copy has only in-frame clones and leaves some out. That table is the source of V, J and clone size, and D and trimming were worked out from the DNA. The sample holds 150,000 to 200,000 clones, about four fifths seen once. This sample is part of a study of blood T cell repertoires in COVID-19. For the study at large: T cells, B-cell-depleted T cells, or PBMCs provided the cDNA or gDNA that served as material.

This CDR3 has 15 amino acids. V gave up 4 bases and J gave up 5 bases; unmatched junction bases: 6. CDR1 is MRHNA and CDR2 is SNTAGT in the germline V gene. The genes are TRBV6-4 and TRBJ1-4; 8 nucleotides agree with TRBD1. Sequenced sample: peripheral blood. This clonotype was sampled from a man aged 55 to 70 with active or convalescent COVID-19. CDR3 sequence (DNA): TGTGCCAGCAGTGTGACAGGGGCGAAGAATGAAAAACTGTTTTTT. Translated: CASSVTGAKNEKLFF.